Listed here is a single T cell receptor beta chain. There is no known antigen for this receptor. It has no much larger one-base neighbor in the sample; base qualities were not kept. Whole blood was collected in K2EDTA tubes by collaborating institutions according to the institutions' own protocols. For TCRbeta analysis, collaborator samples were shipped as frozen whole blood, as isolated PBMCs, or as DNA extracted from either sample type. The entry originates in a study of blood T cell repertoires in COVID-19 (dated by TCRdb to the early 2020s). About the study as a whole: The collaborator samples originated in the United States, Italy and Spain and spanned the acute and convalescent phases of COVID-19. The material from the prospective study consisted of cDNA or gDNA derived from T cells, B-cell-depleted T cells, or PBMCs. Subjects who had been exposed to COVID-19, were actively infected with it, or had recovered from it provided the deeply sampled blood TCRbeta repertoires that made up the dataset. A freely available public database, intended as a resource for researchers studying the immune response to SARS-CoV-2, is where the repertoires were released. Samples were obtained from the ongoing ImmuneRACE study (first 160 participants) and from over a thousand subjects provided by 6 global collaborators. Sample metadata almost always included a de-identified subject ID, COVID-19 status, age in years and sex. Where available, HLA class I and class II types were taken from metadata supplied by the sample provider and were not determined by assay-based typing.

General study outcomes and caveats: The amount of clinical and demographic metadata varied by source and participant and was provided uncurated.

TCRbeta CDR3 regions were amplified from genomic DNA using the immunoSEQ Assay, a bias-controlled multiplex PCR. Turning to the authors' computational methods: The number of nucleated cells in each sample was estimated by amplification of reference gene primers within the assay. Sequence reads were collapsed and filtered to measure the absolute abundance of every unique TCRbeta CDR3 rearrangement. For each sample, productive Simpson clonality was calculated by taking the square root of Simpson's diversity index across productive rearrangements. The table comes from immuneACCESS by way of TCRdb, which keeps in-frame sequences with V and J called. Part of the clones is missing from these tables; in studies checked, under half for an unresolved V gene and the rest for unknown reasons. The DNA gave D and trimming, while V, J and clone size come from that table. This sample gives 250,000 to 350,000 clones in total; around 81% of them show up just once. The ten most abundant clones make up around 4% of the sample.

CDR1 and CDR2, per the germline V gene, are MNHEY and SVGAGI. Trimming takes 6 bases off V and 6 bases off J; junction bases not matched to a gene: 2. CDR3 length: 14 amino acids, cysteine to phenylalanine. Just CDR3 DNA is preserved here, 42 bases in frame from base 1. This receptor chain uses TRBV6-5 and TRBJ2-1; TRBD2 agrees with 13 junctional bases. Material: peripheral blood. The receptor's source is a woman aged 45-65 years with active or convalescent COVID-19. The nucleotide sequence is TGTGCCAGCAGAGGGACTAGCGGGATCAATGAGCAGTTCTTC. It translates to CASRGTSGINEQFF.